This T cell receptor (beta chain) was sequenced for a study of shared clonotypes between healthy human individuals. Study-wide results and caveats: The study sampled only blood, and tissue repertoires likely differ.

Germline lookup yields CDR1 PRHDT and CDR2 FYEKMQ (reference sequence). This CDR3 has 13 residues. Trimming pared 5 bases from V and 0 bases from J, leaving 5 bases between. As regards this clone: Its cognate antigen is unknown.

Among the donors, all were Caucasian adults who lived in Nashville, Tennessee. Each unsorted sample relied on 70 million to 90 million PBMCs as its source of genomic DNA. Generated by immunoSEQ multiplex PCR, the TCRdb table keeps only in-frame clones and is missing some. The data hold 520,000 or so clones, with approximately 85% observed a single time. The V gene is TRBV13, the J gene TRBJ1-3; D gene unclear. This receptor was identified in a middle-aged woman in good health. Some clones in this sample may be carry-over from other donors' samples. The material sequenced was PBMCs. The DNA for the CDR3 is TGTGCCAGCAGCAGTAGCTCTGGAAACACCATATATTTT. As protein: CASSSSSGNTIYF.